Shown below are 31 T cell receptor beta chains from a single sample sequenced in a study of yellow fever vaccine responses in identical twins. TCRdb ran MiXCR on the RT-PCR reads and lists one entry per CDR3 protein. The sample consists of under 2,500 distinct CDR3 sequences, around 73% of them appearing once. The source material was T cells from blood (PBMCs), unsorted or a sorted subset (not recorded which), sampled before or after yellow fever vaccination (not recorded which). Every receptor here comes from a woman between 18 and 29 years old who received the yellow fever vaccine.

The chain is built from TRBV18 and TRBJ2-1; no reliable D call. Trimming removed 5 bases at V and 3 bases at J, with 8 bases between. The germline gives CDR1 KGHSH, CDR2 LQKENI. The CDR3 contains 13 residues. The CDR3 is CASSEISYNEQFF. CDR3 coding DNA: TGTGCCAGCTCAGAAATAAGCTACAATGAGCAGTTCTTC.

V and J are TRBV4-3 and TRBJ2-7, with D uncertain. Trimming pared 0 bases from V and 3 bases from J, leaving 6 bases between. Germline CDR1 reads LGHNA; CDR2 reads YSLEER. The CDR3 extends over 13 amino acids. CDR3 nucleotides: TGCGCCAGCAGCCAAGATTCCGGCTACGAGCAGTACTTC. Protein sequence: CASSQDSGYEQYF.

The chain is built from TRBV20-1 and TRBJ2-7; possibly TRBD1 for D (5 bases). V lost 1 base, J lost 4 bases, and 8 bases lay in between. The CDR3 has 12 amino acids. Germline V gives CDR1 DFQATT, CDR2 SNEGSKA (reference sequence). CDR3 residues: CSARGGYYEQYF. Here the CDR3 DNA reads TGCAGTGCTAGAGGGGGCTATTACGAGCAGTACTTC.

V and J are TRBV10-3 and TRBJ2-7; D ambiguous. Per germline, CDR1 ENHRY and CDR2 SYGVKD. CDR3 size: 12 residues. The V and J ends lost 5 bases and 5 bases respectively, with 10 bases between them. The DNA of the CDR3 is TGTGCCATCAGTCCATCACCCGACGAGCAGTACTTC. Translated, it gives CAISPSPDEQYF.

This rearrangement joins TRBV20-1 to TRBJ2-1, with D perhaps TRBD2 (5 bases). The germline V gene encodes CDR1 DFQATT and CDR2 SNEGSKA (reference sequence). The V and J ends lost 0 bases and 4 bases respectively, with 10 bases between them. The CDR3 has 14 amino acids. The CDR3, as DNA: TGCAGTGCTAGAGAGCTAGCTGGGTACAATGAGCAGTTCTTC. It encodes CSARELAGYNEQFF.

CDR3 coding DNA: TGCAGCGTCTTCTTGGCTACGAATAGCTACGAGCAGTACTTC. This gives the protein CSVFLATNSYEQYF. V and J are TRBV29-1 and TRBJ2-7; D not certain. CDR1 and CDR2 from the germline V gene are SQVTM and ANQGSEA. This CDR3 has 14 residues. V was cut by 6 bases and J by 3 bases, with 18 bases left in between.

V is TRBV9 and J is TRBJ2-7; 10 bases map to TRBD2. Germline V CDR1 and CDR2: SGDLS, YYNGEE. This CDR3 contains 15 residues. Trimming took 3 bases from V and 2 from J; bases not matched to a gene: 5. The CDR3 here is CASSEHSGRPYEQYF. The CDR3 DNA reads as TGTGCCAGCAGCGAGCATAGCGGGAGGCCCTACGAGCAGTACTTC.

The V and J genes are TRBV20-1 and TRBJ2-5; D remains unclear. This CDR3 is built from 14 residues. V was cut by 1 base and J by 4 bases, with 13 bases left in between. Germline CDR1 DFQATT, CDR2 SNEGSKA (reference sequence). This CDR3 reads CSARVPSETETQYF. In nucleotides, the CDR3 is TGCAGTGCTAGAGTCCCTTCAGAGACAGAGACCCAGTACTTC.

The chain links TRBV11-1 to TRBJ2-1; a weak D match, TRBD2 (5 bases). Trimming took off 4 bases at V and 5 bases at J, with 18 bases between the two ends. The CDR3 is made up of 16 amino acids. Germline-derived CDR1 and CDR2 are SGHAT and FQDESV (reference sequence). CDR3 in DNA: TGTGCCAGCAGCTACCTAGATGAGCGGTCCCACAATGAGCAGTTCTTC. Translation: CASSYLDERSHNEQFF.

The V call is TRBV6-1, the J call TRBJ1-2; D not certain. Germline V gives CDR1 MNHNS, CDR2 SASEGT. This CDR3 has 14 amino acids. V was shortened by 1 base and J by 8 bases, with 14 bases between the two germline ends. As DNA, the CDR3 is TGTGCCAGCAGTGAAGTTCCAGTAACTATGGGCTACACCTTC. Encoded protein: CASSEVPVTMGYTF.

V is TRBV10-3 and J is TRBJ2-7, with 7 positions matching TRBD1. CDR3 length: 14 amino acids. Germline V gene data show CDR1 as ENHRY and CDR2 as SYGVKD. V was clipped by 0 bases and J by 3 bases; unmatched bases: 2. CDR3 region: CAISESGGSYEQYF. CDR3 nucleotides: TGTGCCATCAGTGAGTCAGGGGGCAGCTACGAGCAGTACTTC.

In DNA form, the CDR3 reads TGCGCCAGCAGTCCCAGCGGGAGGGCCTCCAATAAGAGGGATGAGCAGTTCTTC. This sequence encodes CASSPSGRASNKRDEQFF. The chain has TRBV23-1 and TRBJ2-1, with TRBD2 matching 10 bases. TRBV23-1 is given ORF status, its function remaining uncertain. Trimming removed 4 bases from V and 8 bases from J; junction bases left unmatched: 17. The length of the CDR3 is 18 residues.

This clonotype was recorded a few times. The V and J genes are TRBV11-3 and TRBJ2-7; 10 positions agree with TRBD1. Trimming cost V 5 bases and J 9 bases; bases outside gene matches: 7. CDR3 length: 13 amino acids. From germline, CDR1 is SGHNT and CDR2 YENEEA. CDR3 coding DNA: TGTGCCAGCAGCACTAGACAGGGGGCAGGGCAGTACTTC. This gives the protein CASSTRQGAGQYF.

This rearrangement joins TRBV15 to TRBJ2-7, with 8 bases lining up with TRBD1. CDR3 length: 14 residues. CDR1 LNHNV and CDR2 YYDKDF come from the germline V gene (reference sequence). The V and J ends lost 6 bases and 4 bases, in that order; junction bases with no gene match: 8. The CDR3 DNA follows: TGTGCCACCAGGAGGACAGGGTCCGTGTACGAGCAGTACTTC. Translating gives CATRRTGSVYEQYF.

The chain couples TRBV7-6 to TRBJ2-5; D possibly corresponds to TRBD2 (7 bases). The germline gives CDR1 SGHVS, CDR2 FNYEAQ. CDR3 length equals 18 residues. V was cut by 3 bases and J by 3 bases, with 23 bases left in between. The CDR3 DNA follows: TGTGCCAGCAGCTTTTTTAAGGAAGGGGCGGGGGCTAAAGAGACCCAGTACTTC. This translates into CASSFFKEGAGAKETQYF.

CDR3 residues: CATSLRLNTEAFF. The CDR3 DNA reads as TGTGCCACCAGCTTAAGGTTGAACACTGAAGCTTTCTTT. The gene calls are TRBV15 and TRBJ1-1; D remains ambiguous. In germline, CDR1 is LNHNV, CDR2 YYDKDF (reference sequence). This CDR3 region has 13 residues. Trimming removed 5 bases from V and 0 bases from J, with 7 bases in between.

The chain is built from TRBV15 and TRBJ2-3; D is ambiguous. The CDR3 is 15 residues long. Per germline, CDR1 LNHNV and CDR2 YYDKDF (reference sequence). Trimming left V 0 bases short and J 8 bases short, with 15 bases between. CDR3 region: CATSRDDWVATTQYF. CDR3 DNA: TGTGCCACCAGCAGAGATGACTGGGTCGCTACTACGCAGTATTTT. Together with reference TRBV15 and TRBJ2-3, the CDR3 gives the full variable domain: DAMVIQNPRYQVTQFGKPVTLSCSQTLNHNVMYWYQQKSSQAPKLLFHYYDKDFNNEADTPDNFQSRRPNTSFCFLDIRSPGLGDTAMYLCATSRDDWVATTQYFGPGTRLTVL.

The chain combines TRBV2 with TRBJ2-3; D call uncertain. The CDR3 contains 14 residues. V lost 2 bases, J lost 5 bases, and 11 bases lay in between. Germline-derived CDR1 and CDR2 are SNHLY and FYNNEI. Here the CDR3 reads CASSEPGSGDTQYF. The CDR3 DNA reads as TGTGCCAGCAGTGAACCCGGATCCGGAGATACGCAGTATTTT.

The rearrangement joins TRBV4-3 to TRBJ1-2; 9 bases are shared with TRBD1. The CDR3 contains 16 residues. CDR1 and CDR2 from the germline V gene are LGHNA and YSLEER. V lost 0 bases, J lost 4 bases, and 6 bases stayed unmatched. The CDR3 spells CASSQDRRGQGYGYTF. The CDR3 bases are TGCGCCAGCAGCCAAGATAGGAGGGGACAGGGCTATGGCTACACCTTC.

This clonotype has more than one count but fewer than ten. The rearrangement joins TRBV2 to TRBJ2-4; D tentatively fits TRBD1 or TRBD2 (5 bases each). Trimming removed 3 bases from V and 7 bases from J, with 16 bases in between. There are 15 residues in the CDR3. The germline V gene encodes CDR1 SNHLY and CDR2 FYNNEI. The DNA of the CDR3 is TGTGCCAGCAGTGAGGGGGTGTCGGGGAATAACATTCAGTACTTC. It is translated as CASSEGVSGNNIQYF.

The chain couples TRBV20-1 to TRBJ1-5; D gene uncertain. V shed 0 bases and J shed 6 bases, with 12 bases lying between them. Germline CDR1 DFQATT, CDR2 SNEGSKA (reference sequence). The CDR3 contains 14 residues. CDR3 amino acids: CSAREGPAVQPQHF. CDR3 coding DNA: TGCAGTGCTAGAGAAGGTCCTGCGGTTCAGCCCCAGCATTTT.

The chain is built from TRBV29-1 and TRBJ2-1, with a weak D call TRBD2 (6 bases). The V and J ends lost 7 bases and 0 bases respectively, with 13 bases between them. The germline gives CDR1 SQVTM, CDR2 ANQGSEA. This CDR3 is 14 amino acids long. The CDR3 nucleotides read TGCAGCGGAATAGCGGAAAGCTCCTACAATGAGCAGTTCTTC. Translation gives CSGIAESSYNEQFF.

The J gene is TRBJ2-7, the V gene TRBV30; D is unclear. Germline V CDR1 and CDR2: GTSNPN, SVGIG (reference sequence). V lost 0 bases and J 3 bases, leaving 12 bases between the germline ends. The CDR3 totals 14 residues. Here the CDR3 reads CAWSVRPRSYEQYF. The CDR3 coding sequence is TGTGCCTGGAGTGTACGTCCGAGAAGCTACGAGCAGTACTTC.

V is TRBV4-3 and J is TRBJ1-4; 10 nucleotides align to TRBD1. In germline, CDR1 is LGHNA, CDR2 YSLEER. J was trimmed by 8 bases and V by 0 bases; bases with no gene match: 6. CDR3 length: 16 residues. As DNA, the CDR3 is TGCGCCAGCAGCCAAGATAGGACAGGGGGAGACGAAAAACTGTTTTTT. Translated, it gives CASSQDRTGGDEKLFF.

The rearrangement joins TRBV12-5 to TRBJ1-5; no clear D gene. The CDR3 covers 13 residues. V lost 2 bases and J 7 bases, leaving 9 bases between the germline ends. Germline CDR1 is LGHNT and CDR2 is FRNRAP. CDR3 bases: TGTGCTAGTGGTTTGTCAACTCTACAGCCCCAGCATTTT. Protein: CASGLSTLQPQHF.

This clonotype appeared a few times. The V call is TRBV11-3, the J call TRBJ2-7; D may be TRBD1 or TRBD2 (6 bases each). The CDR3 consists of 14 residues. The germline V gene encodes CDR1 SGHNT and CDR2 YENEEA. V was shortened by 3 bases and J by 7 bases, with 16 bases between the two germline ends. The CDR3, as DNA: TGTGCCAGCAGCTTGCATGGGGGGCGTCGAGAGCAGTACTTC. Its protein product is CASSLHGGRREQYF.

This sequence joins TRBV6-4 and TRBJ1-5, with D maybe TRBD1 (5 bases). In germline, CDR1 is MRHNA, CDR2 SNTAGT. The CDR3 has 15 residues. Trimming took 0 bases from V and 2 from J, leaving 8 bases between them. In DNA form, the CDR3 reads TGTGCCAGCAGTGACTCAGGGGACGGCAATCAGCCCCAGCATTTT. Protein sequence: CASSDSGDGNQPQHF.

The rearrangement uses TRBV11-2 and TRBJ2-7; D call uncertain. The ends were cut back, 3 bases at V and 0 bases at J, with 3 bases in the middle. This CDR3 region has 12 residues. Germline CDR1 reads SGHAT; CDR2 reads FQNNGV. As DNA, the CDR3 is TGTGCCAGCAGCTTTGACTCCTACGAGCAGTACTTC. This codes for CASSFDSYEQYF. Together with reference TRBV11-2 and TRBJ2-7, the CDR3 gives the full variable domain: EAGVAQSPRYKIIEKRQSVAFWCNPISGHATLYWYQQILGQGPKLLIQFQNNGVVDDSQLPKDRFSAERLKGVDSTLKIQPAKLEDSAVYLCASSFDSYEQYFGPGTRLTVT.

This clonotype was counted once. Since no conserved phenylalanine or tryptophan closes the CDR3, a read error is the likely cause. The chain carries TRBV11-1 and TRBJ2-1, with D uncertain. The germline V gene has CDR1 SGHAT and CDR2 FQDESV (reference sequence). CDR3 length equals 12 residues. The V end lost 3 bases, the J end lost 4 bases, and 4 bases lay between the germline ends. CDR3 protein: CASSFEYNEQFL. CDR3 coding DNA: TGTGCCAGCAGCTTTGAATACAATGAGCAGTTCCTC.

V is TRBV12-3 or TRBV12-4 and J is TRBJ2-7; 9 positions agree with TRBD1. The CDR3 has 15 residues. V trimming: 4 bases; J trimming: 1 base; junction bases outside the gene matches: 5. As DNA, the CDR3 is TGTGCCAGCAGTTCCACAGGGGGCGAATCCTACGAGCAGTACTTC. Amino acids: CASSSTGGESYEQYF.

V is TRBV6-5 and J is TRBJ2-7; D is perhaps TRBD1 (6 bases). This CDR3 contains 15 residues. The germline V gene encodes CDR1 MNHEY and CDR2 SVGAGI. V was cut by 2 bases and J by 0 bases, with 11 bases left in between. CDR3 nucleotide sequence: TGTGCCAGCAGTTACACAACAGGGAGCTCCTACGAGCAGTACTTC. Protein product: CASSYTTGSSYEQYF.